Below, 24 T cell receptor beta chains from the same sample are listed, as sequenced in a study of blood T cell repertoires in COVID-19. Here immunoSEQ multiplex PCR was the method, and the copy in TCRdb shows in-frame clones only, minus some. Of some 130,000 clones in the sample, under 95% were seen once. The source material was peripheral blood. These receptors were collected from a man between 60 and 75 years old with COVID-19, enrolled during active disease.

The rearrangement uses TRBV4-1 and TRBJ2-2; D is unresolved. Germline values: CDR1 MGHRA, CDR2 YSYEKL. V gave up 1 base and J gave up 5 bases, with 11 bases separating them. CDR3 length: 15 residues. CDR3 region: CASSQGASGTGELFF. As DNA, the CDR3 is TGCGCCAGCAGCCAAGGGGCGTCTGGAACCGGGGAGCTGTTTTTT.

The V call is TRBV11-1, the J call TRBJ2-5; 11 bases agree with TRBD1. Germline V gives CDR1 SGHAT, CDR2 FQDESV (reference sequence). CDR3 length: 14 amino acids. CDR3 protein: CATKGQGGRETQYF. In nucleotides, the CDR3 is TGTGCGACCAAGGGACAGGGGGGTCGGGAGACCCAGTACTTC.

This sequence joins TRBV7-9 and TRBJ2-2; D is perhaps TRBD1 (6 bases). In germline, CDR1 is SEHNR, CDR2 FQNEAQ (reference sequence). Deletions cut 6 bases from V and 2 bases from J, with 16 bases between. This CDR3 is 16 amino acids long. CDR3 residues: CASSHPGTLNTGELFF. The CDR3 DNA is TGTGCCAGCAGTCATCCCGGGACACTAAACACCGGGGAGCTGTTTTTT.

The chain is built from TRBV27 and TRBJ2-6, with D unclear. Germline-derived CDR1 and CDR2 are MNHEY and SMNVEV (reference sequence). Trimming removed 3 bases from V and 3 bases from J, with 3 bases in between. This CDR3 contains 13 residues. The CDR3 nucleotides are TGTGCCAGCAGTTTCGGTGGGGCCAACGTCCTGACTTTC. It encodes CASSFGGANVLTF.

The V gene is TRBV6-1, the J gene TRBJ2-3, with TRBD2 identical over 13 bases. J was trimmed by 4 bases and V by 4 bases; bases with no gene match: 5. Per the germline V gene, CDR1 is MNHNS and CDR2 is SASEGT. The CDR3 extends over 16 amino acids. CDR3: CASSGTSGSGSDTQYF. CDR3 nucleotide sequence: TGTGCCAGCAGTGGGACTAGCGGGAGCGGTTCAGATACGCAGTATTTT.

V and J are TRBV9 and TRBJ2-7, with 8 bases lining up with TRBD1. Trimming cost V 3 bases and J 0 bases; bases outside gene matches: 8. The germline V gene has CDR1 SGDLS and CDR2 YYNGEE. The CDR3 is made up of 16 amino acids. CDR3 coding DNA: TGTGCCAGCAGCGCCCACGGACAGGGTGCCTCCTACGAGCAGTACTTC. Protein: CASSAHGQGASYEQYF.

The CDR3 DNA reads as TGTGCCAGCAGCTTAGGACAGGGACACTACGAGCAGTACTTC. It is translated as CASSLGQGHYEQYF. The V gene is TRBV11-2, the J gene TRBJ2-7; 7 positions match TRBD1. This CDR3 region has 14 residues. Germline CDR1 and CDR2: SGHAT and FQNNGV. With 1 base clipped from V and 3 bases from J, the junction kept 3 bases outside the gene matches.

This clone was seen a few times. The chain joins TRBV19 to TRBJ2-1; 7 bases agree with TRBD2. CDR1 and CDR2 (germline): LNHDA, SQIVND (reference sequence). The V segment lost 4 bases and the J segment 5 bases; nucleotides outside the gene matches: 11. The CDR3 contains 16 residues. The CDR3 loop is CASSTIRAGDDNEQFF. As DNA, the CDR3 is TGTGCCAGTAGTACCATCAGGGCGGGAGATGACAATGAGCAGTTCTTC.

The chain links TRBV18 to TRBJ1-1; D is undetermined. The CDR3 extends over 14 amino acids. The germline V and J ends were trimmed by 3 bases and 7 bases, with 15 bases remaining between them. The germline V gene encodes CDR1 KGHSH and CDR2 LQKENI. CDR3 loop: CASSPPGPGVEAFF. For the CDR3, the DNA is TGTGCCAGCTCACCTCCGGGTCCCGGGGTTGAAGCTTTCTTT.

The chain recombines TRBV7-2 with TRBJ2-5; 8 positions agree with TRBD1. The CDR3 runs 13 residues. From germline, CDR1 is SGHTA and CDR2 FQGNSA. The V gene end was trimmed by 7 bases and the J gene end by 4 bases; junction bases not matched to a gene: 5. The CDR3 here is CASTSGTGETQYF. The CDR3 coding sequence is TGTGCCAGCACCTCCGGGACAGGAGAGACCCAGTACTTC.

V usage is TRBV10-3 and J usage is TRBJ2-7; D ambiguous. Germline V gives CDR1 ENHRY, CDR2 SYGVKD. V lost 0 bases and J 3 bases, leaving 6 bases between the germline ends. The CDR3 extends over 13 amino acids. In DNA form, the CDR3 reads TGTGCCATCAGTGAGTCGAATAGCTACGAGCAGTACTTC. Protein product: CAISESNSYEQYF.

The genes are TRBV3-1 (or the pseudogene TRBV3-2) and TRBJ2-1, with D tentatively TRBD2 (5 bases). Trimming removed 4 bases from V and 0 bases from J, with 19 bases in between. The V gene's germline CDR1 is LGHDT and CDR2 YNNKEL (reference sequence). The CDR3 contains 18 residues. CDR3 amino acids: CASSPDLAILSSYNEQFF. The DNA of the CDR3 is TGTGCCAGCAGCCCGGACTTAGCCATCCTGAGCTCCTACAATGAGCAGTTCTTC.

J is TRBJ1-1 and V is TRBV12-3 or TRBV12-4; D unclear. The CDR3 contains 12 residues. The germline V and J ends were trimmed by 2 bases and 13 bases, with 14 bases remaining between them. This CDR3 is CASSLLGSRSFF. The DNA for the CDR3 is TGTGCCAGCAGTTTATTAGGTTCAAGGAGTTTCTTT.

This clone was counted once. The CDR3 loop is CASSAGNYGYTF. In DNA, the CDR3 is TGTGCCAGCAGCGCCGGGAACTATGGCTACACCTTC. The chain uses TRBV11-2 and TRBJ1-2; D is uncertain. This CDR3 comprises 12 residues. The germline V and J ends were trimmed by 5 bases and 2 bases, with 6 bases remaining between them. Germline V gene data show CDR1 as SGHAT and CDR2 as FQNNGV.

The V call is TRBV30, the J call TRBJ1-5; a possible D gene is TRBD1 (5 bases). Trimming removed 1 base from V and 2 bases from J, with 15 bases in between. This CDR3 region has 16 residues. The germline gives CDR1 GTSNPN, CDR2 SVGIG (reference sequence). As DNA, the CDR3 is TGTGCCTGGAGTGCCCCGGGGGGGGACGGCAATCAGCCCCAGCATTTT. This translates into CAWSAPGGDGNQPQHF.

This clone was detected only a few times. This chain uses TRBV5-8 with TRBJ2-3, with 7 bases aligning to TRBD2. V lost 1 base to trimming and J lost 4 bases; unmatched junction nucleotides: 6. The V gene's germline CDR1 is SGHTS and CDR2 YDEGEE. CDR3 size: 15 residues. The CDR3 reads CASSLRLARADTQYF. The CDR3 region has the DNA TGTGCCAGCAGCTTGAGACTAGCCAGGGCAGATACGCAGTATTTT.

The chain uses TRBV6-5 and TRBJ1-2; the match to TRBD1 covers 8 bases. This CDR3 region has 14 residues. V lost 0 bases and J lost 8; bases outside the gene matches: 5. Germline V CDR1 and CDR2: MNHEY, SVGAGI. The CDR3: CASSYSQGAGGYTF. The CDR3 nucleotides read TGTGCCAGCAGTTACTCCCAGGGGGCTGGGGGCTACACCTTC.

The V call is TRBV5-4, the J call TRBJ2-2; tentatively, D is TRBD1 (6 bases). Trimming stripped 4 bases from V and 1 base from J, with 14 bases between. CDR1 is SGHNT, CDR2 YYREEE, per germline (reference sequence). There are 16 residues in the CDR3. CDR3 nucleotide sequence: TGTGCCAGCAGCCTTTTTCAGGGGAGGAACACCGGGGAGCTGTTTTTT. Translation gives CASSLFQGRNTGELFF.

CDR3 sequence (DNA): TGTGCCAGTAGTACCCTACAGGTGAACGGAGAGACCCAGTACTTC. Protein product: CASSTLQVNGETQYF. The rearrangement links TRBV19 to TRBJ2-5, with D tentatively TRBD1 (5 bases). Deletions cut 4 bases from V and 4 bases from J, with 16 bases between. Germline loops: CDR1 LNHDA, CDR2 SQIVND (reference sequence). CDR3 size: 15 residues. The entire variable domain, with the rest obtained from reference TRBV19 and TRBJ2-5, is as follows: DGGITQSPKYLFRKEGQNVTLSCEQNLNHDAMYWYRQDPGQGLRLIYYSQIVNDFQKGDIAEGYSVSREKKESFPLTVTSAQKNPTAFYLCASSTLQVNGETQYFGPGTRLLVL.

This CDR3 reads CAWRGQGDVTEAFF. CDR3 DNA sequence: TGTGCCTGGAGAGGACAGGGGGATGTCACTGAAGCTTTCTTT. The chain links TRBV30 to TRBJ1-1, with 10 positions matching TRBD1. The J segment lost 4 bases and the V segment lost 3 bases, leaving 5 bases of the junction unmatched. Germline-derived CDR1 and CDR2 are GTSNPN and SVGIG (reference sequence). This CDR3 has 14 residues.

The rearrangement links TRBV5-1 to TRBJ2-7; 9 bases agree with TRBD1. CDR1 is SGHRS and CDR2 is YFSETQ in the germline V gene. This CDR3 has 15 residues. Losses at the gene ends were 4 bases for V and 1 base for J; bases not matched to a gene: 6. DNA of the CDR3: TGCGCCAGCAGCCCGGGGACAGGGCTTTCCTACGAGCAGTACTTC. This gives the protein CASSPGTGLSYEQYF.

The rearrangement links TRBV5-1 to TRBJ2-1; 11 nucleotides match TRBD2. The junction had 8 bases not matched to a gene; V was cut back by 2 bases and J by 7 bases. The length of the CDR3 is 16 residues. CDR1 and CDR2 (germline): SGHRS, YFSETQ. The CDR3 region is CASSFLTSGGGNEQFF. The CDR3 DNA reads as TGCGCCAGCAGCTTCCTAACTAGCGGGGGAGGGAATGAGCAGTTCTTC.

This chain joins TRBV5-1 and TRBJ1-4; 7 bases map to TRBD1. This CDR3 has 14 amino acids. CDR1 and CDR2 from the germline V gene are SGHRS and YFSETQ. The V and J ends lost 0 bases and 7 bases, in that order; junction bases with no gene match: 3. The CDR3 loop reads CASSLGAGGEKLFF. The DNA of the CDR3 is TGCGCCAGCAGCTTGGGGGCAGGGGGTGAAAAACTGTTTTTT.

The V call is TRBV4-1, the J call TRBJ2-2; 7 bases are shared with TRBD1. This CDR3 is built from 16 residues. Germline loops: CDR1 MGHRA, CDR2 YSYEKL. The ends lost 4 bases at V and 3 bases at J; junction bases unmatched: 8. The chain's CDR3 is CASSRNRDSYTGELFF. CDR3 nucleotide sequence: TGCGCCAGCAGCCGAAACCGGGACAGCTACACCGGGGAGCTGTTTTTT.